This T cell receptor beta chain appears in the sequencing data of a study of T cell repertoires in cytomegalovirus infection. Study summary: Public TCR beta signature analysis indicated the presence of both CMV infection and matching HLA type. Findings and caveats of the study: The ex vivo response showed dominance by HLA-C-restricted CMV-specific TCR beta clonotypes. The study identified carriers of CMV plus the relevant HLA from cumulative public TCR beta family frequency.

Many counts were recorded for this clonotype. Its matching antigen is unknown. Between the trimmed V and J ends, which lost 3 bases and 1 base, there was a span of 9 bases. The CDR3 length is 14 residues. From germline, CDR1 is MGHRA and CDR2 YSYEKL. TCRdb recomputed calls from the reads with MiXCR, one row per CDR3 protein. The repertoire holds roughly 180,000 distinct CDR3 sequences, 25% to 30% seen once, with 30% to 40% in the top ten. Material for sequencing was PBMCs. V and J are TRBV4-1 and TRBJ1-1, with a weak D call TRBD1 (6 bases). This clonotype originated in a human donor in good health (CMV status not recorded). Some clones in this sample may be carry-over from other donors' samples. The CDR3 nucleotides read TGCGCCAGCAGCCACCCGGGACAGAACACTGAAGCTTTCTTT. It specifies CASSHPGQNTEAFF.